A selection of T cell receptor beta chains follows, all from one sample in a study of blood T cell repertoires in COVID-19. Profiling relied on immunoSEQ multiplex PCR, and the TCRdb table lists in-frame clones only, not all of them. The sample has over 600,000 clones, 90% seen once. Sequenced: peripheral blood. The receptors here all came from a woman between 18 and 29 years old with acute or convalescent COVID-19. CDR3s include the opening cysteine and the closing phenylalanine or tryptophan. A D gene is named only where the DNA matches it firmly. Only some rows state a clone size, as once, few, many or a class for expanded clones.

V	size	J	D	CDR3	DNA
TRBV29-1	-	TRBJ1-1	-	CSVPGDTEAFF	TGCAGCGTTCCAGGGGACACTGAAGCTTTCTTT
TRBV12-3/TRBV12-4	-	TRBJ1-1	-	CASTKTANTEAFF	TGTGCCAGCACTAAGACAGCGAACACTGAAGCTTTCTTT
TRBV12-5	-	TRBJ2-7	-	CASGLKRSMTAYEQYF	TGTGCTAGTGGTTTGAAGCGGTCCATGACTGCCTACGAGCAGTACTTC
TRBV6-2/TRBV6-3	-	TRBJ2-3	-	CASSLGDTQYF	TGTGCCAGCAGTCTCGGGGATACGCAGTATTTT
TRBV30	-	TRBJ2-7	-	CAWRSDVGGPRYEQYF	TGTGCCTGGAGGAGTGATGTTGGGGGCCCCCGTTACGAGCAGTACTTC
TRBV9	-	TRBJ2-1	TRBD1	CASSVRDRGYNEQFF	TGTGCCAGCAGCGTCCGGGACAGGGGATACAATGAGCAGTTCTTC
TRBV24-1	-	TRBJ1-2	TRBD1	CATSDPGQGAGYTF	TGTGCCACCAGTGATCCGGGACAGGGGGCTGGCTACACCTTC
TRBV29-1	-	TRBJ1-2	TRBD1	CSVDQGDSYYGYTF	TGCAGCGTTGATCAGGGGGACAGCTACTATGGCTACACCTTC
TRBV7-2	-	TRBJ1-2	-	CASSPPGTSLYGYTF	TGTGCCAGCAGCCCGCCTGGGACAAGTCTCTATGGCTACACCTTC
TRBV30	once	TRBJ1-6	-	CAWDSDRFDNSPLHF	TGTGCCTGGGACTCGGACAGATTCGATAATTCACCCCTCCACTTT
TRBV5-5	-	TRBJ1-5	-	CASSLGQVISNQPQHF	TGTGCCAGCAGCTTGGGGCAGGTGATTAGCAATCAGCCCCAGCATTTT
TRBV27	-	TRBJ1-1	TRBD1	CASSETGGRTGRTEAFF	TGTGCCAGCAGTGAGACAGGGGGCCGAACAGGAAGGACTGAAGCTTTCTTT
TRBV27	-	TRBJ1-5	-	CASSSRGYNQPQHF	TGTGCCAGCAGTTCAAGGGGGTACAATCAGCCCCAGCATTTT
TRBV5-1	-	TRBJ2-3	-	CASSLEGGAGTQYF	TGCGCCAGCAGCTTGGAAGGGGGGGCCGGTACGCAGTATTTT
TRBV7-2	-	TRBJ1-5	-	CASSPNQGKGNQPQHF	TGTGCCAGCAGCCCTAACCAGGGGAAGGGCAATCAGCCCCAGCATTTT
TRBV9	-	TRBJ2-1	-	CASSPQGYLSLNNEQFF	TGTGCCAGCAGCCCCCAGGGTTACCTCTCATTGAACAATGAGCAGTTCTTC
TRBV6-5	once	TRBJ2-7	-	CASRNQVGAYEQYF	TGTGCCAGCAGGAACCAAGTTGGAGCCTACGAGCAGTACTTC
TRBV4-1	-	TRBJ1-4	-	CASSQDRRGRANEKLFF	TGCGCCAGCAGCCAAGATAGGAGGGGCAGGGCTAATGAAAAACTGTTTTTT
TRBV3-1/TRBV3-2	-	TRBJ1-2	TRBD1	CASSAQGRQGAGYTF	TGTGCCAGCAGCGCGCAGGGCCGACAGGGTGCTGGCTACACCTTC
TRBV28	-	TRBJ2-7	TRBD1	CASRKYRGPTYEQYF	TGTGCCAGCAGGAAATACAGGGGTCCCACCTACGAGCAGTACTTC
TRBV27	-	TRBJ2-1	-	CASSLPLGQDPYNEQFF	TGTGCCAGCAGTTTACCCCTTGGGCAGGATCCCTACAATGAGCAGTTCTTC
TRBV5-1	few	TRBJ1-1	-	CASSWGRSNTEAFF	TGCGCCAGCAGTTGGGGCAGATCGAACACTGAAGCTTTCTTT
TRBV29-1	once	TRBJ2-3	TRBD2	CSTSGGGQDTQYF	TGCAGCACGAGCGGGGGGGGACAAGATACGCAGTATTTT
TRBV10-2	-	TRBJ2-3	-	CASRETTLSTDTQYF	TGCGCCAGCAGGGAAACTACCCTTAGCACAGATACGCAGTATTTT
TRBV10-3	-	TRBJ1-6	-	CAINQGPGSPLHF	TGTGCCATCAATCAGGGCCCAGGGTCACCCCTCCACTTT
TRBV24-1	-	TRBJ2-7	-	CATRGPVGDEQYF	TGTGCCACCAGGGGGCCAGTTGGGGACGAGCAGTACTTC
TRBV5-5	-	TRBJ1-2	-	CASSVGSPNYGYTF	TGTGCCAGCAGCGTCGGGTCTCCTAACTATGGCTACACCTTC
TRBV7-9	-	TRBJ1-1	TRBD1	CASSAGQGETEAFF	TGTGCCAGCAGCGCGGGACAGGGGGAGACTGAAGCTTTCTTT
TRBV6-5	few	TRBJ1-2	TRBD1	CASSSGTGTGYTF	TGTGCCAGCAGTTCCGGGACAGGGACTGGCTACACCTTC
TRBV19	-	TRBJ1-2	-	CASSIKTDSANYGYTF	TGTGCCAGTAGTATAAAAACGGACAGCGCGAACTATGGCTACACCTTC
TRBV5-8	-	TRBJ1-3	-	CASSFGGVGNTIYF	TGTGCCAGCAGCTTTGGAGGGGTTGGAAACACCATATATTTT
TRBV25-1	-	TRBJ1-1	TRBD1	CASSETGQDNTEAFF	TGTGCCAGCAGTGAGACGGGACAGGACAACACTGAAGCTTTCTTT
TRBV13	-	TRBJ1-5	TRBD1	CASSWRKTGSNQPQHF	TGTGCCAGCAGCTGGCGAAAGACAGGGAGCAATCAGCCCCAGCATTTT
TRBV19	-	TRBJ1-2	-	CASTLEGNGYTF	TGTGCCAGTACCCTAGAGGGCAACGGCTACACCTTC
TRBV30	-	TRBJ2-3	TRBD2	CAWSVERGARDTQYF	TGTGCCTGGAGTGTCGAGCGGGGGGCTAGAGATACGCAGTATTTT
TRBV19	few	TRBJ2-7	TRBD1	CASSHRRTGGGGEQYF	TGTGCCAGTAGTCATCGAAGGACAGGGGGAGGAGGCGAGCAGTACTTC
TRBV5-1	-	TRBJ1-2	-	CASSLDGSGYGYTF	TGCGCCAGCAGCTTGGACGGGAGCGGCTATGGCTACACCTTC
TRBV19	few	TRBJ1-2	-	CASSSPKGYTF	TGTGCCAGTAGTTCCCCAAAAGGCTACACCTTC
TRBV27	once	TRBJ1-6	TRBD1	CASSPRTGASPLHF	TGTGCCAGCAGTCCCCGGACAGGGGCTTCACCCCTCCACTTT
TRBV4-2	-	TRBJ2-7	-	CASSLRDSSDYEQYF	TGTGCCAGCAGCCTCCGGGACTCCAGCGACTACGAGCAGTACTTC
TRBV7-6	-	TRBJ2-5	-	CASSPGGLRRETQYF	TGTGCCAGCAGCCCCGGGGGATTGCGGAGGGAGACCCAGTACTTC
TRBV6-4	-	TRBJ1-6	-	CASSQGSSSPLHF	TGTGCCAGTTCACAGGGTTCCTCATCACCCCTCCACTTT
TRBV6-2/TRBV6-3	once	TRBJ1-5	TRBD1	CASSYERGRGQPQHF	TGTGCCAGCAGTTACGAAAGGGGGCGCGGGCAGCCCCAGCATTTT